The rows below give T cell receptor beta chains drawn from one sample of a study of type 1 regulatory T cells. TCRdb reprocessed the reads with MiXCR, giving one entry per CDR3 protein. The sample shows about 14,000 distinct CDR3 sequences, roughly 13% of them seen only once. The antigens these receptors bind are not known. The specimen sequenced was cultured T cells, either the whole culture or a sorted T cell fraction (not recorded which). These receptors were obtained from a human donor in good health. The CDR3 runs from the conserved cysteine through the conserved F or W. D genes are given only for firm matches. Only some rows state a clone size, as once, few, many or a class for expanded clones.

abundance: many
d_gene: TRBD2
j_gene: TRBJ2-1
v_gene: TRBV24-1
CDR3aa: CATSDLELSGRESEQFF
CDR3nt: TGTGCCACCAGTGATTTGGAATTATCTGGGCGGGAGAGCGAGCAGTTCTTC

abundance: few
d_gene: -
j_gene: TRBJ1-2
v_gene: TRBV5-6
CDR3aa: CASSLWGRKNYGYTF
CDR3nt: TGTGCCAGCAGCCTCTGGGGGAGAAAGAACTATGGCTACACCTTC

abundance: -
d_gene: TRBD2
j_gene: TRBJ2-7
v_gene: TRBV6-1
CDR3aa: CASRALAASSYEQYF
CDR3nt: TGTGCCAGCAGGGCTCTAGCGGCCTCCTCCTACGAGCAGTACTTC

abundance: many
d_gene: -
j_gene: TRBJ1-5
v_gene: TRBV27
CDR3aa: CASSHGEGRGNQPQHF
CDR3nt: TGTGCCAGCAGCCACGGGGAGGGAAGGGGCAATCAGCCCCAGCATTTT

abundance: -
d_gene: TRBD2
j_gene: TRBJ2-1
v_gene: TRBV3-1
CDR3aa: CASRHIGTSVHEQFF
CDR3nt: TGTGCCAGCAGACATATCGGGACTAGCGTCCATGAGCAGTTCTTC

abundance: many
d_gene: TRBD2
j_gene: TRBJ2-1
v_gene: TRBV7-2
CDR3aa: CASSLGRGAGRTNEQFF
CDR3nt: TGTGCCAGCAGCTTAGGACGGGGAGCGGGGAGGACTAATGAGCAGTTCTTC

abundance: many
d_gene: TRBD1
j_gene: TRBJ2-3
v_gene: TRBV10-3
CDR3aa: CAISDRDRGDTQYF
CDR3nt: TGTGCCATCAGTGACCGGGACAGGGGAGATACGCAGTATTTT

abundance: many
d_gene: -
j_gene: TRBJ1-1
v_gene: TRBV6-4
CDR3aa: CASSDSVGRMNTEAFF
CDR3nt: TGTGCCAGCAGTGACTCGGTCGGACGGATGAACACTGAAGCTTTCTTT

abundance: many
d_gene: -
j_gene: TRBJ1-1
v_gene: TRBV7-2
CDR3aa: CASSSSLTVMNTEAFF
CDR3nt: TGTGCCAGCAGCTCTAGCTTGACAGTAATGAACACTGAAGCTTTCTTT

abundance: few
d_gene: TRBD2
j_gene: TRBJ2-2
v_gene: TRBV27
CDR3aa: CASSYSGRVGGELFF
CDR3nt: TGTGCCAGCAGTTATAGCGGGAGGGTCGGCGGGGAGCTGTTTTTT

abundance: many
d_gene: -
j_gene: TRBJ2-5
v_gene: TRBV29-1
CDR3aa: CSVETQQETQYF
CDR3nt: TGCAGCGTTGAAACACAGCAAGAGACCCAGTACTTC

abundance: once
d_gene: -
j_gene: TRBJ1-2
v_gene: TRBV25-1
CDR3aa: CASSAGTVPFNYGYTF
CDR3nt: TGTGCCAGCAGTGCCGGGACGGTACCCTTTAACTATGGCTACACCTTC

abundance: many
d_gene: -
j_gene: TRBJ2-1
v_gene: TRBV29-1
CDR3aa: CSVVTNNEQFF
CDR3nt: TGCAGCGTTGTGACTAACAATGAGCAGTTCTTC

abundance: many
d_gene: -
j_gene: TRBJ2-7
v_gene: TRBV6-5
CDR3aa: CASRDWGGGDEQYF
CDR3nt: TGTGCCAGCAGGGATTGGGGAGGTGGCGACGAGCAGTACTTC

abundance: once
d_gene: -
j_gene: TRBJ2-7
v_gene: TRBV20-1
CDR3aa: CSAIVSGSPSSEQYF
CDR3nt: TGCAGTGCTATAGTTTCAGGGTCTCCCTCCAGCGAGCAGTACTTC

abundance: many
d_gene: -
j_gene: TRBJ1-1
v_gene: TRBV28
CDR3aa: CASSFILTEAFF
CDR3nt: TGTGCCAGCAGTTTCATTCTCACTGAAGCTTTCTTT